The source of this TCR beta chain is a study of shared clonotypes between healthy human individuals. V was pared by 1 base and J by 0 bases, with 7 bases between. The CDR3 consists of 15 residues. From germline, CDR1 is MGHRA and CDR2 YSYEKL. Generated by immunoSEQ multiplex PCR, the TCRdb table keeps only in-frame clones and is missing some. Of approximately 620,000 clones detected, about 96% appear once; the ten largest clones hold about 0.06%. The chain carries TRBV4-1 and TRBJ1-5; D not resolved. This TCR came from a woman in her 30s in good health. The sequenced sample was naive CD4+ T cells sorted from blood. Subset given: CD45RA+ positively selected. CDR3 sequence: CASSQALISNQPQHF. CDR3 DNA sequence: TGCGCCAGCAGCCAAGCGTTGATTAGCAATCAGCCCCAGCATTTT.